The 15 T cell receptor beta chains presented below share a single source sample, sequenced in a study of Ad26.COV2.S vaccination and SARS-CoV-2 variants. Libraries were prepared by immunoSEQ multiplex PCR; TCRdb keeps only in-frame clonotypes and omits some of them. The sample lists about 400,000 clones, roughly 90% occurring once. Treatment meaning: roughly 19 received Ad26.COV2.S at low or high dose, single or two shots; five or six received placebo; per-sample allocation not given. Day 63 following the first vaccine or placebo injection was when the samples were taken. Here the sequenced sample was peripheral blood, taken in a trial of Ad26.COV2.S vaccine versus placebo. The receptors originated from a person between 18 and 59 years old who received the Ad26.COV2.S COVID-19 vaccine or a placebo.

V is TRBV2 and J is TRBJ1-1; D perhaps matches TRBD1 (6 bases). In germline, CDR1 is SNHLY, CDR2 FYNNEI. Trimming removed 4 bases from V and 5 bases from J, with 14 bases in between. This CDR3 is built from 14 residues. Here the CDR3 DNA reads TGTGCCAGCAGTGTAGGGGGGCGATCGACTGAAGCTTTCTTT. Translation: CASSVGGRSTEAFF. The complete variable domain, with remaining parts taken from reference TRBV2 and TRBJ1-1, reads EPEVTQTPSHQVTQMGQEVILRCVPISNHLYFYWYRQILGQKVEFLVSFYNNEISEKSEIFDDQFSVERPDGSNFTLKIRSTKLEDSAMYFCASSVGGRSTEAFFGQGTRLTVV.

The chain recombines TRBV30 with TRBJ2-2, with 9 positions matching TRBD1. In germline, CDR1 is GTSNPN, CDR2 SVGIG (reference sequence). This CDR3 is 14 amino acids long. The V gene end was trimmed by 3 bases and the J gene end by 3 bases; junction bases not matched to a gene: 2. The CDR3 loop is CAWRRTGDTGELFF. The CDR3 nucleotides read TGTGCCTGGAGGAGGACAGGGGACACCGGGGAGCTGTTTTTT.

This clone was counted between two and nine times. Other DNA sequences in this sample translate to the same CDR3. This chain uses TRBV6-5 with TRBJ1-1, with D possibly matching TRBD1 (5 bases). Looked up from germline, CDR1 is MNHEY and CDR2 is SVGAGI. The V end was cut by 2 bases, the J end by 0 bases, with 7 bases between. CDR3 size: 14 residues. CDR3 DNA: TGTGCCAGCAGTTACGGGGGGATGAACACTGAAGCTTTCTTT. Translating gives CASSYGGMNTEAFF.

The chain links TRBV15 to TRBJ2-1; D not resolved. V lost 0 bases, J lost 7 bases, and 10 bases lay in between. This CDR3 spans 14 amino acids. Looked up from germline, CDR1 is LNHNV and CDR2 is YYDKDF (reference sequence). CDR3 DNA sequence: TGTGCCACCAGCAGAGAGACGCTAGGGAATGAGCAGTTCTTC. It codes for CATSRETLGNEQFF.

The J gene is TRBJ2-7, the V gene TRBV4-1; D perhaps matches TRBD2 (10 bases). Germline V gives CDR1 MGHRA, CDR2 YSYEKL. This CDR3 is 17 amino acids long. V lost 6 bases and J 6 bases, leaving 27 bases between the germline ends. Here the CDR3 DNA reads TGCGCCAGCAGACAGGGGGCTCTAGCGGGGGAAGGCGGCGAGCAGTACTTC. Its translation is CASRQGALAGEGGEQYF.

The chain links TRBV19 to TRBJ2-2; 7 bases map to TRBD1. Trimming at V came to 6 bases and at J to 2 bases, leaving 15 bases not matched to a gene. The CDR3 consists of 18 residues. Germline V gene data show CDR1 as LNHDA and CDR2 as SQIVND (reference sequence). The DNA of the CDR3 is TGTGCCAGTAGGTCCCGACAGGGCTCGTTCTCAAACACCGGGGAGCTGTTTTTT. Amino acids: CASRSRQGSFSNTGELFF. Based on the CDR3 plus reference TRBV19 and TRBJ2-2, the full variable domain is DGGITQSPKYLFRKEGQNVTLSCEQNLNHDAMYWYRQDPGQGLRLIYYSQIVNDFQKGDIAEGYSVSREKKESFPLTVTSAQKNPTAFYLCASRSRQGSFSNTGELFFGEGSRLTVL.

The chain recombines TRBV3-1 (or the pseudogene TRBV3-2) with TRBJ1-4; D is unclear. The CDR3 covers 12 residues. V gave up 0 bases and J gave up 4 bases, with 0 bases separating them. CDR1 and CDR2 (germline): LGHDT, YNNKEL (reference sequence). CDR3 loop: CASSQDNEKLFF. The CDR3 nucleotides read TGTGCCAGCAGCCAAGATAATGAAAAACTGTTTTTT.

The chain has TRBV2 and TRBJ2-7; D is perhaps TRBD1 (5 bases). V lost 6 bases, J lost 3 bases, and 12 bases lay in between. The CDR3 is 13 residues long. Germline assignment: CDR1 SNHLY and CDR2 FYNNEI. The CDR3 DNA reads as TGTGCCAGCAGACCCAGGGTAATCTACGAGCAGTACTTC. Protein: CASRPRVIYEQYF. Supplemented by reference TRBV2 and TRBJ2-7, the full variable domain reads EPEVTQTPSHQVTQMGQEVILRCVPISNHLYFYWYRQILGQKVEFLVSFYNNEISEKSEIFDDQFSVERPDGSNFTLKIRSTKLEDSAMYFCASRPRVIYEQYFGPGTRLTVT.

This sequence joins TRBV4-3 and TRBJ2-2; D is ambiguous. Germline V lookup: CDR1 LGHNA, CDR2 YSLEER. The length of the CDR3 is 11 residues. CDR3 in amino acids: CAHKNTGELFF. The CDR3, as DNA: TGCGCGCACAAGAACACCGGGGAGCTGTTTTTT.

The chain recombines TRBV5-4 with TRBJ2-7, with 8 bases aligning to TRBD1. Germline loops: CDR1 SGHNT, CDR2 YYREEE (reference sequence). The J segment lost 2 bases and the V segment lost 4 bases, leaving 5 bases of the junction unmatched. The CDR3 length is 14 residues. The CDR3, as DNA: TGTGCCAGCAGCCAGGGACAGGTCCCCTACGAGCAGTACTTC. It yields the protein CASSQGQVPYEQYF.

V is TRBV5-6 and J is TRBJ1-1; D call uncertain. Germline CDR1 is SGHDT and CDR2 is YYEEEE. The V and J ends lost 7 bases and 4 bases respectively, with 14 bases between them. CDR3 size: 13 residues. The CDR3 nucleotides read TGTGCCAGCCAGGTGGGCCCCGGCACTGAAGCTTTCTTT. It is translated as CASQVGPGTEAFF.

The CDR3 sequence is CASIAAGRDSPLHF. The CDR3 coding sequence is TGTGCCAGCATTGCCGCGGGACGAGATTCACCCCTCCACTTT. The chain uses TRBV6-5 and TRBJ1-6; possible D gene TRBD1, 5 bases. The germline V and J ends were trimmed by 7 bases and 8 bases, with 15 bases remaining between them. This CDR3 region has 14 residues. Per the germline V gene, CDR1 is MNHEY and CDR2 is SVGAGI.

The chain recombines TRBV29-1 with TRBJ1-3; no firm D call. V was pared by 4 bases and J by 0 bases, with 13 bases between. CDR1 and CDR2 from the germline V gene are SQVTM and ANQGSEA. The CDR3 has 15 amino acids. The CDR3 protein is CSVVSDGHSGNTIYF. The CDR3, as DNA: TGCAGCGTTGTCTCGGACGGTCACTCTGGAAACACCATATATTTT.

This sequence joins TRBV9 and TRBJ2-7, with D unclear. The CDR3 extends over 11 amino acids. CDR1 is SGDLS and CDR2 is YYNGEE in the germline V gene. V was shortened by 4 bases and J by 7 bases, with 9 bases between the two germline ends. CDR3 sequence (DNA): TGTGCCAGCAGCCCTCAGTGGGAGCAGTACTTC. It yields the protein CASSPQWEQYF.

As regards this clone: The same CDR3 is also encoded by other DNA sequences in this sample. The gene calls are TRBV11-3 and TRBJ2-3, with TRBD2 matching 15 bases. Germline lookup yields CDR1 SGHNT and CDR2 YENEEA. The CDR3 contains 16 residues. The junction had 3 bases not matched to a gene; V was cut back by 5 bases and J by 3 bases. DNA for the CDR3: TGTGCCAGCAGCCCGGGGACTAGCGGGAGGACAGATACGCAGTATTTT. Protein: CASSPGTSGRTDTQYF. The variable domain in full, with the rest retrieved from reference TRBV11-3 and TRBJ2-3, is EAGVVQSPRYKIIEKKQPVAFWCNPISGHNTLYWYLQNLGQGPELLIRYENEEAVDDSQLPKDRFSAERLKGVDSTLKIQPAELGDSAVYLCASSPGTSGRTDTQYFGPGTRLTVL.